The entry below gives a single TCR beta chain sequence along with its context. Its target is unknown. The CDR3 length is 13 residues. V gave up 5 bases and J gave up 9 bases; unmatched junction bases: 5. CDR1 and CDR2 (germline): MGHDK, SYGVNS. Repertoires were generated with immunoSEQ multiplex PCR, while TCRdb's copy carries only in-frame clones and drops some. This table has about 79,000 clones, approximately 85% appearing once. This sample was included in a study of OX40 agonist ivuxolimab in advanced cancers. The study, taken as a whole, reports: Relative to CD4+, CD8+ T cells held more expanded clones on average.

The gene calls are TRBV25-1 and TRBJ2-1, with 9 positions matching TRBD1. The source is an adult with an advanced solid tumor such as melanoma, head and neck, liver or kidney cancer. The sample here was CD4+ or CD8+ T cells sorted from blood, taken in a trial of the OX40 agonist ivuxolimab. The CDR3 sequence: CASSYTGGTEQFF. The DNA of the CDR3 is TGTGCCAGCAGTTATACAGGGGGCACTGAGCAGTTCTTC.